The sequence of this T cell receptor (beta chain) was determined in a study of cytomegalovirus exposure and HLA in healthy donors. Whole-study results and caveats: Confirmation was obtained in vitro that a few CMV-associated chains are specific for CMV antigens. The authors enumerated 164 TCR beta chains as linked to cytomegalovirus. Cytomegalovirus status, reportedly, was diagnosed with high specificity and sensitivity by the classifier.

In the PCR, 60 Vbeta and 13 Jbeta primers were used. TCRdb's copy holds only in-frame clones and misses some; the assay was immunoSEQ multiplex PCR. Found here are 90,000 to 150,000 clones, roughly 78% of them singletons; the top ten hold 3.3%. Regarding this clone: Its cognate antigen is unknown.

The CDR3 has 13 amino acids. Germline V gene sequence: CDR1 MDHEN, CDR2 SYDVKM. The V and J ends lost 8 bases and 0 bases respectively, with 11 bases between them. The sample consisted of PBMCs. This chain joins TRBV28 and TRBJ2-7, with D maybe TRBD1 (6 bases). The receptor was derived from a woman in her 30s in good health and CMV-seropositive. In nucleotides, the CDR3 is TGTGCCAGCCTCCGGGACAACTCCTACGAGCAGTACTTC. This encodes CASLRDNSYEQYF.